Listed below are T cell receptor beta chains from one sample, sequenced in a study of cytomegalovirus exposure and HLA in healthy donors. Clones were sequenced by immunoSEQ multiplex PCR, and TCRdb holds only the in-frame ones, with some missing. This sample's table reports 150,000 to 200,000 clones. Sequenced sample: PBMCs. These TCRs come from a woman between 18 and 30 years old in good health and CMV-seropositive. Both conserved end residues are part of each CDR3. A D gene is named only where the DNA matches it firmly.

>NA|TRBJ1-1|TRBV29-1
CSVGGRMNTEAFF
TGCAGCGTTGGCGGCAGAATGAACACTGAAGCTTTCTTT
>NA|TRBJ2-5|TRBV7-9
CASSPGGSAQETQYF
TGTGCCAGCAGCCCGGGTGGGTCGGCCCAAGAGACCCAGTACTTC
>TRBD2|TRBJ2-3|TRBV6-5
CASRTSGRAATQYF
TGTGCCAGCAGGACTAGCGGGAGGGCCGCTACGCAGTATTTT
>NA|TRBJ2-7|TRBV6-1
CASSQGGLEQYF
TGTGCCAGCAGCCAGGGGGGCCTCGAGCAGTACTTC
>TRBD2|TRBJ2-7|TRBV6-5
CASSYNGRAPYEQYF
TGTGCCAGCAGTTACAACGGGAGGGCCCCCTACGAGCAGTACTTC
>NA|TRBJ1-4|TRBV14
CASSQWGGKGDEKLFF
TGTGCCAGCAGCCAATGGGGAGGAAAGGGTGATGAAAAACTGTTTTTT
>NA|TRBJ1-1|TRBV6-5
CASRLTRGTEAFF
TGTGCCAGCAGACTCACCCGGGGCACTGAAGCTTTCTTT
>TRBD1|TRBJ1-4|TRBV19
CASSFSRTGWNEKLFF
TGTGCCAGTAGTTTCTCCAGGACAGGTTGGAATGAAAAACTGTTTTTT
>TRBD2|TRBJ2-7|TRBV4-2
CASSQGLAGVYEQYF
TGTGCCAGCAGCCAGGGACTAGCGGGTGTCTACGAGCAGTACTTC
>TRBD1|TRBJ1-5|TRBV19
CASSLWTGEDQPQHF
TGTGCCAGTAGTCTCTGGACAGGGGAAGATCAGCCCCAGCATTTT
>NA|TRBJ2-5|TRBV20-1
CSVSQETQYF
TGCAGTGTCTCCCAAGAGACCCAGTACTTC
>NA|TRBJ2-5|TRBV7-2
CASSPRTGREETQYF
TGTGCCAGCAGCCCGCGGACTGGAAGGGAGGAGACCCAGTACTTC
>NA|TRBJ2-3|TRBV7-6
CASSLMVAGTDTQYF
TGTGCCAGCAGCTTAATGGTCGCGGGAACAGATACGCAGTATTTT
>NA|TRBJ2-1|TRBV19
CASSTGLKQFF
TGTGCCAGTAGTACCGGACTAAAGCAGTTCTTC
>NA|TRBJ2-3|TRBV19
CASTPGGTDTQYF
TGTGCCAGTACCCCCGGGGGCACAGATACGCAGTATTTT
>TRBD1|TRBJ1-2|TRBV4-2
CASSQVSRTGGGGYTF
TGTGCCAGCAGCCAAGTCTCAAGGACAGGGGGCGGCGGCTACACCTTC
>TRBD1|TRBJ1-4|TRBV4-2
CASSQDRGRDNEKLFF
TGTGCCAGCAGCCAAGACAGGGGGCGGGATAATGAAAAACTGTTTTTT
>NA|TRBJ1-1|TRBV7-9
CASSLAARGTEAFF
TGTGCCAGCAGCTTAGCGGCGCGGGGCACTGAAGCTTTCTTT
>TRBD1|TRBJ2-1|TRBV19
CASSIAGGVYNEQFF
TGTGCCAGTAGTATAGCAGGGGGCGTCTACAATGAGCAGTTCTTC
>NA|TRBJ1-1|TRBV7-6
CASSSTVLNTEAFF
TGTGCCAGCAGCTCCACAGTATTGAACACTGAAGCTTTCTTT
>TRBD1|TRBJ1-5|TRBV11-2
CASSPDRDQPQHF
TGTGCCAGCAGCCCGGACAGGGATCAGCCCCAGCATTTT
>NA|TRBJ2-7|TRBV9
CASSVGGGHFYEQYF
TGTGCCAGCAGCGTAGGGGGGGGACACTTCTACGAGCAGTACTTC
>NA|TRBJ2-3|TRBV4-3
CASSQEIVTTQTQYF
TGCGCCAGCAGCCAAGAGATAGTAACTACCCAAACGCAGTATTTT
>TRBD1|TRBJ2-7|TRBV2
CASRNGQGVVEQYF
TGTGCCAGCAGAAACGGACAGGGGGTCGTCGAGCAGTACTTC
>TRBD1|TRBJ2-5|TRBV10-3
CAISENRGQETQYF
TGTGCCATCAGTGAGAACAGGGGCCAAGAGACCCAGTACTTC
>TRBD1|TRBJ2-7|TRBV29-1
CSVVRQGARLGEQYF
TGCAGCGTTGTACGACAGGGGGCGCGACTAGGAGAGCAGTACTTC
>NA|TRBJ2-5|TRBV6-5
CASSYLKGGLIETQYF
TGTGCCAGCAGTTACCTTAAGGGGGGGTTGATAGAGACCCAGTACTTC
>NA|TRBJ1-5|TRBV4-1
CASSLRGIGNQPQHF
TGCGCCAGCAGCCTTAGGGGAATAGGGAATCAGCCCCAGCATTTT
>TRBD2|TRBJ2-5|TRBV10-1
CASSDPSGSSETQYF
TGCGCCAGCAGTGATCCTAGCGGGAGTTCGGAGACCCAGTACTTC
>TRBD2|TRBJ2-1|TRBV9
CASSMTSGGAVGNEQFF
TGTGCCAGCAGCATGACTAGCGGGGGGGCTGTGGGAAATGAGCAGTTCTTC
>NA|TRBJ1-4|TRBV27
CASRAGVGGEKLFF
TGTGCCAGCAGAGCTGGGGTGGGGGGTGAAAAACTGTTTTTT
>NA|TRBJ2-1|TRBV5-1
CASSLGPDGQEQFF
TGCGCCAGCAGCTTGGGCCCCGATGGACAGGAGCAGTTCTTC
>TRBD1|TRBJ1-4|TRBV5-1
CASSWGDSRNEKLFF
TGCGCCAGCAGCTGGGGGGACAGCCGTAATGAAAAACTGTTTTTT
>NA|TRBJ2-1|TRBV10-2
CASSEEGGGYNEQFF
TGCGCCAGCAGTGAAGAGGGTGGCGGCTACAATGAGCAGTTCTTC
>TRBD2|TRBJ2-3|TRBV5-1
CASSLAPAGVSTDTQYF
TGCGCCAGCAGCTTGGCGCCAGCGGGGGTTAGCACAGATACGCAGTATTTT
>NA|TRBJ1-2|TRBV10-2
CASSDEGYGYTF
TGCGCCAGCAGTGATGAGGGCTATGGCTACACCTTC
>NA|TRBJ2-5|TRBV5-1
CASSLGEETQYF
TGCGCCAGCAGCTTGGGTGAGGAGACCCAGTACTTC
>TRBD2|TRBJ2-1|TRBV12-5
CASRGGKNEQFF
TGTGCTAGTCGGGGAGGGAAAAATGAGCAGTTCTTC
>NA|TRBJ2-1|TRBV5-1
CASSLDLASEQFF
TGCGCCAGCAGCTTGGATTTAGCCTCTGAGCAGTTCTTC
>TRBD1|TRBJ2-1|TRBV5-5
CASSPLLPGGSPYNEQFF
TGTGCCAGCAGCCCACTTCTACCAGGGGGTTCACCATACAATGAGCAGTTCTTC
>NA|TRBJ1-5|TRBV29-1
CSVEENSNQPQHF
TGCAGCGTTGAAGAGAACAGTAATCAGCCCCAGCATTTT
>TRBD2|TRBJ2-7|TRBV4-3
CASSQELAVTYEQYF
TGCGCCAGCAGCCAAGAGCTAGCGGTAACCTACGAGCAGTACTTC
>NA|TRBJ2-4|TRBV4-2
CASRTAGADIQYF
TGTGCCAGCCGAACGGCAGGGGCGGACATTCAGTACTTC
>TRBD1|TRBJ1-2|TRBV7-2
CASSLAQGGYGYTF
TGTGCCAGCAGCTTAGCGCAGGGGGGCTATGGCTACACCTTC
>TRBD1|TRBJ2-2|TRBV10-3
CAIRGTGTGELFF
TGTGCCATCAGAGGGACAGGAACCGGGGAGCTGTTTTTT
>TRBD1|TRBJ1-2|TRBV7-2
CASSRDRVVSNYGYTF
TGTGCCAGCTCCCGGGACAGGGTCGTGTCTAACTATGGCTACACCTTC
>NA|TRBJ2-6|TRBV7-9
CASRQGPRGSGANVLTF
TGTGCCAGCAGACAGGGTCCCAGAGGCTCTGGGGCCAACGTCCTGACTTTC
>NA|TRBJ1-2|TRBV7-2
CASSLGGTLANYGYTF
TGTGCCAGCAGCTTAGGGGGGACACTAGCTAACTATGGCTACACCTTC
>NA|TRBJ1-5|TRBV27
CASSLEGGGNQPQHF
TGTGCCAGCAGTTTGGAGGGTGGGGGCAATCAGCCCCAGCATTTT
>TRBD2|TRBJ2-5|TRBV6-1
CASIAGGPVGTQYF
TGTGCCAGCATAGCGGGAGGGCCTGTTGGGACCCAGTACTTC
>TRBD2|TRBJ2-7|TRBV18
CASSRLAGPYEQYF
TGTGCCAGCTCACGTCTAGCGGGGCCCTACGAGCAGTACTTC
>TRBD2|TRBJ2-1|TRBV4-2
CASSLEAGSGGYNEQFF
TGTGCCAGCAGCCTCGAAGCCGGTTCGGGGGGGTATAATGAGCAGTTCTTC
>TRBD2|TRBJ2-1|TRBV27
CASSTQLAGRYNEQFF
TGTGCCAGCAGTACCCAGCTAGCGGGGAGGTACAATGAGCAGTTCTTC
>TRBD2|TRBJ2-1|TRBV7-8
CASRPGLAGGPQQFF
TGTGCCAGCAGACCGGGACTAGCGGGAGGGCCCCAGCAGTTCTTC
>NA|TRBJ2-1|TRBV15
CATSRGYGGSYNEQFF
TGTGCCACCAGCAGAGGATATGGCGGCTCCTACAATGAGCAGTTCTTC